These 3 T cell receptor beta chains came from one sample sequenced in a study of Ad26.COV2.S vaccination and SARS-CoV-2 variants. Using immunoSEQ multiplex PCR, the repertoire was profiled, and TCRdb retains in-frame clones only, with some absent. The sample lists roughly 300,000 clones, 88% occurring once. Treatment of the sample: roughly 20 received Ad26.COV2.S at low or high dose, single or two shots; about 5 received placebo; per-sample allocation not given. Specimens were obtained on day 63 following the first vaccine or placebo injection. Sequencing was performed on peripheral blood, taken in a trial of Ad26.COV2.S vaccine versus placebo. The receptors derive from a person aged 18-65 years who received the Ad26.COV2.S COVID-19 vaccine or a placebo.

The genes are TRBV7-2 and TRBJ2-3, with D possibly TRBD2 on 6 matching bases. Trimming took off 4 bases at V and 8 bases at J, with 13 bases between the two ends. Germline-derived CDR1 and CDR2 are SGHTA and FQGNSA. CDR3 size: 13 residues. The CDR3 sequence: CASSSLLASTQYF. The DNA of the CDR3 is TGTGCCAGCAGCTCCCTGCTAGCGAGTACGCAGTATTTT. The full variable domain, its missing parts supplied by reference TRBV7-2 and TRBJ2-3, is GAGVSQSPSNKVTEKGKDVELRCDPISGHTALYWYRQSLGQGLEFLIYFQGNSAPDKSGLPSDRFSAERTGGSVSTLTIQRTQQEDSAVYLCASSSLLASTQYFGPGTRLTVL.

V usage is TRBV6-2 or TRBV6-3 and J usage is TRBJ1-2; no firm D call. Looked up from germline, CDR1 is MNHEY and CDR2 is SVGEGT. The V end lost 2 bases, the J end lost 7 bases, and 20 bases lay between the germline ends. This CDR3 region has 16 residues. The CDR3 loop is CASSYPRSRGGRGYTF. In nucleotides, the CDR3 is TGTGCCAGCAGTTACCCCAGGAGCCGCGGCGGTCGTGGCTACACCTTC.

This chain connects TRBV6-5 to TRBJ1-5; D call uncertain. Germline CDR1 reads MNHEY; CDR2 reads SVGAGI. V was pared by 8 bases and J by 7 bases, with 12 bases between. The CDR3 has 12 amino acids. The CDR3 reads CASGVSWQPQHF. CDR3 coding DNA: TGTGCCAGCGGGGTATCTTGGCAGCCCCAGCATTTT.